These 30 T cell receptor beta chains were all obtained from the same sample, sequenced in a study of vaccination and CD4 T cells after COVID-19. Cultured CD4+ T cell DNA was sequenced using the Oncomine TCR Beta short-read assay. TCRdb reprocessed the PCR reads via MiXCR and lists one record per CDR3 protein. This repertoire shows approximately 20,000 distinct CDR3 sequences, 70% to 80% found once; its top ten account for 4.5% to 7%. Regarding treatment: approximately nine-day PBMC culture with coronavirus spike peptide pools or control peptides (ViraFEST assay). Their recognized antigens are unknown. Sequencing was done on a sample of CD4+ T cells from blood, cultured in vitro. The receptor set was obtained from a human donor who had recovered from COVID-19.

The V and J genes are TRBV7-2 and TRBJ2-3; D unresolved. The V end lost 3 bases, the J end lost 6 bases, and 16 bases lay between the germline ends. This CDR3 has 15 amino acids. CDR1 is SGHTA and CDR2 is FQGNSA in the germline V gene. CDR3 amino acids: CASSFQRIAADTQYF. Here the CDR3 DNA reads TGTGCCAGCAGCTTCCAGAGGATAGCCGCGGATACGCAGTATTTT. The full variable domain, in which reference TRBV7-2 and TRBJ2-3 provide the parts outside the CDR3, is GAGVSQSPSNKVTEKGKDVELRCDPISGHTALYWYRQSLGQGLEFLIYFQGNSAPDKSGLPSDRFSAERTGGSVSTLTIQRTQQEDSAVYLCASSFQRIAADTQYFGPGTRLTVL.

V gene TRBV6-4 combines with J gene TRBJ2-2; the match to TRBD2 covers 12 bases. Losses at the gene ends were 6 bases for V and 7 bases for J; bases not matched to a gene: 9. The CDR3 consists of 16 residues. Per germline, CDR1 MRHNA and CDR2 SNTAGT. CDR3 loop: CASRRSTSGSIGELFF. The CDR3 DNA reads as TGTGCCAGCAGAAGGTCGACTAGCGGGAGCATCGGGGAGCTGTTTTTT.

This clonotype was counted a single time. Here the CDR3 reads CATRLAGTSNTGELFF. The CDR3 DNA follows: TGTGCCACCAGACTAGCCGGGACATCGAACACCGGGGAGCTGTTTTTT. This chain joins TRBV15 and TRBJ2-2; D possibly uses TRBD1 or TRBD2 (6 bases each). The CDR3 consists of 16 residues. V lost 6 bases, J lost 0 bases, and 14 bases lay in between. The germline CDR1 and CDR2 sequences are LNHNV and YYDKDF (reference sequence).

The chain couples TRBV6-1 to TRBJ1-5, with TRBD1 as a possible D gene (5 bases). CDR3 length equals 15 residues. The germline CDR1 and CDR2 sequences are MNHNS and SASEGT. The V end was cut by 7 bases, the J end by 0 bases, with 13 bases between. In nucleotides, the CDR3 is TGTGCCAGCACGAGGCAGGGAGATAGCAATCAGCCCCAGCATTTT. Protein: CASTRQGDSNQPQHF.

This chain's CDR3 is CAWKQPNTGELFF. CDR3 DNA sequence: TGTGCCTGGAAGCAGCCGAACACCGGGGAGCTGTTTTTT. V is TRBV30 and J is TRBJ2-2; no definite D call. Germline V gene data show CDR1 as GTSNPN and CDR2 as SVGIG (reference sequence). Trimming stripped 4 bases from V and 0 bases from J, with 6 bases between. The CDR3 runs 13 residues.

This rearrangement joins TRBV7-9 to TRBJ1-1; D remains ambiguous. The V gene's germline CDR1 is SEHNR and CDR2 FQNEAQ (reference sequence). The CDR3 covers 14 residues. The V end lost 5 bases, the J end lost 3 bases, and 13 bases lay between the germline ends. The chain's CDR3 is CASSEWAVDTEAFF. The DNA for the CDR3 is TGTGCCAGCAGCGAGTGGGCTGTGGACACTGAAGCTTTCTTT.

V and J are TRBV20-1 and TRBJ1-5, with D hard to call. V dropped 3 bases and J dropped 4 bases, with 16 bases sitting between them. Looked up from germline, CDR1 is DFQATT and CDR2 is SNEGSKA (reference sequence). The CDR3 is 15 amino acids. The chain's CDR3 is CSARKQVTENQPQHF. The CDR3 DNA reads TGCAGTGCTAGGAAGCAGGTTACGGAAAATCAGCCCCAGCATTTT.

Details on this clonotype: At one end, the junction sequence differs from germline, possibly due to a read error. CDR3 nucleotide sequence: TGTGCCAGCAGCTTAGACCGGGACGCCCTTGGGGACTTC. It yields the protein CASSLDRDALGDF. The V gene is TRBV7-2, the J gene TRBJ1-2; a possible D gene is TRBD1 (5 bases). CDR3 length: 13 amino acids. Germline CDR1 SGHTA, CDR2 FQGNSA.

The chain links TRBV20-1 to TRBJ1-6, with D possibly TRBD1 on 5 matching bases. Trimming removed 3 bases from V and 14 bases from J, with 23 bases in between. Germline V gene lookup returns CDR1 DFQATT and CDR2 SNEGSKA (reference sequence). The CDR3 is made up of 15 amino acids. This CDR3 is CSASRGRGLNSALHF. In nucleotides, the CDR3 is TGCAGTGCTAGTCGAGGAAGGGGTCTTAATTCGGCCCTCCACTTT.

The chain is built from TRBV11-2 and TRBJ2-2; D may correspond to TRBD1 or TRBD2 (5 bases each). Germline-derived CDR1 and CDR2 are SGHAT and FQNNGV. CDR3 length equals 14 residues. Trimming took 5 bases from V and 6 from J, leaving 13 bases between them. The CDR3 DNA reads as TGTGCCAGCAGCCCCCGTGAGGGGTCCGGGGAGCTGTTTTTT. It is translated as CASSPREGSGELFF.

This chain uses TRBV30 with TRBJ2-3; no clear D gene. Trimming removed 0 bases from V and 1 base from J, with 11 bases in between. The CDR3 covers 15 residues. Germline assignment: CDR1 GTSNPN and CDR2 SVGIG (reference sequence). The CDR3: CAWSVRGRGTDTQYF. CDR3 coding DNA: TGTGCCTGGAGTGTAAGAGGAAGGGGCACAGATACGCAGTATTTT.

The rearrangement joins TRBV19 to TRBJ2-7; 7 bases fit TRBD1. The V gene's germline CDR1 is LNHDA and CDR2 SQIVND (reference sequence). The CDR3 has 15 residues. V trimming: 4 bases; J trimming: 3 bases; junction bases outside the gene matches: 9. The CDR3 loop reads CASSNSGQGDYEQYF. CDR3 sequence (DNA): TGTGCCAGTAGTAACTCCGGGCAGGGGGACTACGAGCAGTACTTC.

The V call is TRBV20-1, the J call TRBJ2-5, with no clear D. Germline CDR1 is DFQATT and CDR2 is SNEGSKA (reference sequence). The V and J ends lost 1 base and 2 bases respectively, with 17 bases between them. The CDR3 is made up of 16 amino acids. The CDR3 region is CSARVKGPNRQETQYF. CDR3 DNA: TGCAGTGCTAGAGTGAAGGGTCCCAACAGACAAGAGACCCAGTACTTC.

The J gene is TRBJ2-3, the V gene TRBV25-1, with D perhaps being TRBD1 or TRBD2 (5 bases each). V was pared by 4 bases and J by 2 bases, with 13 bases between. Germline V gene sequence: CDR1 MGHDK, CDR2 SYGVNS. The CDR3 totals 15 residues. CDR3 amino acids: CASSGRWGTTDTQYF. CDR3 sequence (DNA): TGTGCCAGCAGTGGGCGTTGGGGGACCACAGATACGCAGTATTTT.

The rearrangement links TRBV7-2 to TRBJ2-7; a weak D match, TRBD2 (6 bases). The DNA end favors TRBJ2-5, so the J call may be wrong. The CDR3 has 15 residues. Germline CDR1 is SGHTA and CDR2 is FQGNSA. This CDR3 reads CASSLAQKTRGTQYF. CDR3 coding DNA: TGTGCCAGCAGCTTAGCGCAGAAAACGCGGGGGACCCAGTACTTC.

This chain connects TRBV15 to TRBJ1-4, with D possibly being TRBD1 (5 bases). Trimming removed 0 bases from V and 8 bases from J, with 13 bases in between. The germline CDR1 and CDR2 sequences are LNHNV and YYDKDF (reference sequence). The CDR3 has 15 residues. The CDR3 is CATSRERWGSEKLFF. CDR3 coding DNA: TGTGCCACCAGCAGAGAGCGGTGGGGCAGCGAAAAACTGTTTTTT.

This CDR3 reads CASSRQASNTGELFF. CDR3 DNA: TGTGCCAGCAGCCGACAGGCCTCCAACACCGGGGAGCTGTTTTTT. The V gene is TRBV7-9, the J gene TRBJ2-2; maybe TRBD1 (6 bases). This CDR3 comprises 15 residues. The V gene lost 5 bases and the J gene lost 2 bases, with 12 bases spanning the gap. Looked up from germline, CDR1 is SEHNR and CDR2 is FQNEAQ (reference sequence).

V is TRBV10-2 and J is TRBJ2-1; 7 bases line up with TRBD2. V gave up 8 bases and J gave up 6 bases; unmatched junction bases: 10. Per the germline V gene, CDR1 is WSHSY and CDR2 is SAAADI. The CDR3 spans 14 residues. The CDR3 sequence: CASVLGLAVNEQFF. For the CDR3, the DNA is TGCGCCAGCGTGTTGGGGCTAGCGGTCAATGAGCAGTTCTTC.

Only one count was recorded for this clonotype. The chain links TRBV5-6 to TRBJ1-1, with D maybe TRBD1 (6 bases). V was pared by 4 bases and J by 4 bases, with 20 bases between. The CDR3 is 16 amino acids. CDR1 is SGHDT, CDR2 YYEEEE, per germline. Written as DNA, the CDR3 is TGTGCCAGCAGCCCTCTGGGGCTGGGGGCGCGCACTGAAGCTTTCTTT. Translation gives CASSPLGLGARTEAFF. Complete variable domain (other parts from reference TRBV5-6 and TRBJ1-1): DAGVTQSPTHLIKTRGQQVTLRCSPKSGHDTVSWYQQALGQGPQFIFQYYEEEERQRGNFPDRFSGHQFPNYSSELNVNALLLGDSALYLCASSPLGLGARTEAFFGQGTRLTVV.

In its sample, this clonotype was seen once. The chain employs TRBV27 and TRBJ2-2, with 7 bases identical to TRBD1. Germline CDR1 MNHEY, CDR2 SMNVEV (reference sequence). The CDR3 consists of 14 residues. V gave up 6 bases and J gave up 4 bases; unmatched junction bases: 5. The CDR3 coding sequence is TGTGCCAGCAGACGGACAGGAACCACCGGGGAGCTGTTTTTT. Protein: CASRRTGTTGELFF.

This clonotype turned up a few times. CDR3 sequence (DNA): TGTGCCAGCAGTTACGGGGGGTACTCAGACATGAACACTGAAGCTTTCTTT. It encodes CASSYGGYSDMNTEAFF. This rearrangement joins TRBV6-5 to TRBJ1-1, with a weak D call TRBD1 (5 bases). Germline CDR1 MNHEY, CDR2 SVGAGI. The ends were cut back, 2 bases at V and 0 bases at J, with 16 bases in the middle. CDR3 length: 17 residues.

The sample holds one count of this clonotype. The chain employs TRBV5-1 and TRBJ1-1; perhaps TRBD1 as D (6 bases). This CDR3 has 15 residues. V was shortened by 1 base and J by 4 bases, with 14 bases between the two germline ends. The germline gives CDR1 SGHRS, CDR2 YFSETQ. CDR3 loop: CASSLLRTDRTEAFF. The CDR3 DNA follows: TGCGCCAGCAGCTTGTTGAGGACAGACCGCACTGAAGCTTTCTTT.

By proportion, this clonotype is medium-sized. The chain combines TRBV24-1 with TRBJ1-1; no clear D. CDR3 length: 13 amino acids. Germline V gene lookup returns CDR1 KGHDR and CDR2 SFDVKD. Trimming stripped 2 bases from V and 7 bases from J, with 10 bases between. CDR3 coding DNA: TGTGCCACCAGTGATTGGGGTAAGGGTGAAGCTTTCTTT. Amino acid sequence: CATSDWGKGEAFF.

The chain carries TRBV19 and TRBJ1-2, with TRBD1 matching over 8 bases. This CDR3 is built from 12 residues. Per the germline V gene, CDR1 is LNHDA and CDR2 is SQIVND (reference sequence). V trimming: 11 bases; J trimming: 5 bases; junction bases outside the gene matches: 7. The CDR3 loop is CASGDRSYGYTF. The CDR3 nucleotides read TGTGCCTCGGGGGACAGGAGTTATGGCTACACCTTC. The whole variable domain, remainder taken from reference TRBV19 and TRBJ1-2, is DGGITQSPKYLFRKEGQNVTLSCEQNLNHDAMYWYRQDPGQGLRLIYYSQIVNDFQKGDIAEGYSVSREKKESFPLTVTSAQKNPTAFYLCASGDRSYGYTFGSGTRLTVV.

The V call is TRBV27, the J call TRBJ1-5; D is perhaps TRBD1 (5 bases). CDR3 length equals 16 residues. Germline CDR1 and CDR2: MNHEY and SMNVEV (reference sequence). Trimming shortened V by 5 bases and J by 4 bases, and 18 bases separated the two germline ends. CDR3 sequence reads: CASSPGSRGRNQPQHF. DNA for the CDR3: TGTGCCAGCAGTCCCGGGTCGAGGGGAAGGAATCAGCCCCAGCATTTT.

This clonotype has more than one count but fewer than ten. The chain has TRBV10-1 and TRBJ1-1; a possible D gene is TRBD1 (6 bases). V lost 9 bases and J lost 2, with 13 bases in between. The CDR3 length is 13 residues. CDR1 is WNHNN and CDR2 is SYGVQD in the germline V gene (reference sequence). For the CDR3, the DNA is TGCGCCAGTAGACAGGAGATTAACACTGAAGCTTTCTTT. Its translation is CASRQEINTEAFF.

This chain uses TRBV2 with TRBJ2-7; D unclear. Trimming removed 7 bases from V and 2 bases from J, with 15 bases in between. The CDR3 is 14 amino acids. Germline lookup yields CDR1 SNHLY and CDR2 FYNNEI. CDR3 coding DNA: TGTGCCAGCATGTCTGACGCCCTGGCCTACGAGCAGTACTTC. It encodes CASMSDALAYEQYF.

This chain links TRBV19 with TRBJ1-5; D not certain. The CDR3 totals 15 residues. Germline V gives CDR1 LNHDA, CDR2 SQIVND (reference sequence). V was pared by 2 bases and J by 7 bases, with 15 bases between. The CDR3 loop is CASSIQRGSHQPQHF. CDR3 sequence (DNA): TGTGCCAGTAGTATACAGCGCGGGTCGCACCAGCCCCAGCATTTT.

The chain employs TRBV27 and TRBJ2-7; a possible D gene is TRBD2 (5 bases). V lost 6 bases, J lost 0 bases, and 9 bases lay in between. The CDR3 length is 13 residues. The germline V gene encodes CDR1 MNHEY and CDR2 SMNVEV (reference sequence). The CDR3 region has the DNA TGTGCCAGCAGCGGGAAACCCTCCTACGAGCAGTACTTC. As protein: CASSGKPSYEQYF.

This rearrangement joins TRBV7-2 to TRBJ2-7; 7 bases are shared with TRBD2. After removal of 5 bases from V and 0 bases from J, the junction contained 4 bases not matched to a gene. Per germline, CDR1 SGHTA and CDR2 FQGNSA. This CDR3 contains 14 residues. The CDR3 here is CASSLGGPSYEQYF. CDR3 DNA: TGTGCCAGCAGCCTGGGAGGGCCCTCCTACGAGCAGTACTTC.